The sequence of this T cell receptor beta chain was determined in a study of shared clonotypes between healthy human individuals. In regard to this clone: The antigen remains undetermined.

Germline trimming cut 0 bases from V and 5 bases from J; bases unmatched to any gene: 5. Germline V gene data show CDR1 as LNHDA and CDR2 as SQIVND (reference sequence). The CDR3 has 15 residues. Replicate sorted-subset PCRs were loaded with around 200 ng DNA, 29,000 or so T cell genomes. Some clones are missing from TCRdb's copy, which holds only in-frame ones; the method was immunoSEQ multiplex PCR. The sample has a few million clones; approximately 93% are singletons. Overall study results and limits: Among donors, sharing of clonotypes was expected to be affected by sequencing depth.

Healthy and HIV-negative, the adult donors had no recent acute infections or vaccinations. The split of CD4+ cells yielded CD45RA+ naive and CD45RA-negative memory subsets. The chain links TRBV19 to TRBJ2-5, with 8 positions matching TRBD2. The TCR originated in a man younger than 35 in good health. Some clones in this sample may be carry-over from other donors' samples. Sequencing was performed on naive CD4+ T cells from PBMCs. Indicated subset: CD45RA+ positively selected. The CDR3 is CASSIDRGTRETQYF. The CDR3 nucleotides read TGTGCCAGTAGTATAGACCGCGGGACTAGGGAGACCCAGTACTTC.